This TCR beta chain was captured by sequencing in a study of blood T cell repertoires in COVID-19. The overall study: Some COVID-19 samples were acute and others convalescent; all came from the United States, Italy and Spain. The analysed material was cDNA or gDNA that came from T cells, B-cell-depleted T cells, or PBMCs.

In the original workflow: Amplification of reference gene primers provided the estimated nucleated cell counts. Sequenced by immunoSEQ multiplex PCR; TCRdb stores in-frame clones only, minus some. From that table come the V and J calls and clone size; the DNA was used to work out D and trimming. The data contain 100,000 to 110,000 clones, about 82% of them seen just once; the ten biggest clones take up roughly an eighth. With 3 bases removed from V and 3 bases from J, the gap between germline ends came to 11 bases. The CDR3 runs to 14 residues. Germline CDR1 SGHNT, CDR2 YENEEA. The TCR comes from a man between 50 and 59 years old with active or convalescent COVID-19. The sequenced sample consisted of peripheral blood. The chain joins TRBV11-3 to TRBJ1-2, with a weak D call TRBD1 (5 bases). CDR3 in DNA: TGTGCCAGCAGCTTCACAGGCGACGACTATGGCTACACCTTC. This gives the protein CASSFTGDDYGYTF.